What follows are 31 T cell receptor beta chains derived from one specimen sequenced in a study of cytomegalovirus exposure and HLA in healthy donors. PCR primers comprised 60 Vbeta and 13 Jbeta primers. Using immunoSEQ multiplex PCR, the repertoire was profiled, and TCRdb retains in-frame clones only, with some absent. The top ten clones hold 3.5% to 4.5% of a sample with 100,000 or so clones, roughly 76% of them seen once. The sample comprised PBMCs. These receptors all come from a man aged 35-49 years in good health and CMV-seronegative.

The chain's CDR3 is CASSHHGQGVSQQYF. CDR3 DNA: TGTGCCAGCAGCCACCACGGACAGGGGGTATCTCAGCAGTACTTC. This chain joins TRBV14 and TRBJ2-7, with TRBD1 matching over 10 bases. Germline assignment: CDR1 SGHDN and CDR2 FVKESK. The CDR3 runs 15 residues. The junction had 10 bases not matched to a gene; V was cut back by 3 bases and J by 8 bases.

With regard to this clone: The junction differs from germline at one of its ends, possibly a read error. The V call is TRBV11-2, the J call TRBJ2-5, with D perhaps matching TRBD2 (6 bases). CDR3 size: 12 residues. The germline V gene has CDR1 SGHAT and CDR2 FQNNGV. The CDR3 here is CASRLVGGTQYF. The DNA for the CDR3 is TGTGCCAGCAGATTAGTGGGGGGTACCCAGTACTTC.

This chain links TRBV5-1 with TRBJ1-4; 7 positions match TRBD1. The CDR3 length is 14 residues. V shed 5 bases, J shed 5 bases, and the junction held 6 bases outside the gene matches. Germline CDR1 reads SGHRS; CDR2 reads YFSETQ. The CDR3 here is CASRPGGGNEKLFF. CDR3 sequence (DNA): TGCGCCAGCAGACCAGGGGGTGGGAATGAAAAACTGTTTTTT. The variable domain in full, with the rest retrieved from reference TRBV5-1 and TRBJ1-4, is KAGVTQTPRYLIKTRGQQVTLSCSPISGHRSVSWYQQTPGQGLQFLFEYFSETQRNKGNFPGRFSGRQFSNSRSEMNVSTLELGDSALYLCASRPGGGNEKLFFGSGTQLSVL.

The V and J genes are TRBV19 and TRBJ2-1; 7 bases are shared with TRBD1. V gave up 4 bases and J gave up 6 bases; unmatched junction bases: 3. The germline CDR1 and CDR2 sequences are LNHDA and SQIVND (reference sequence). The CDR3 spans 13 residues. The CDR3 DNA is TGTGCCAGTAGTACCGACAGGGCCAATGAGCAGTTCTTC. Translating gives CASSTDRANEQFF.

This chain links TRBV7-2 with TRBJ1-4; the D is unclear. The CDR3 totals 18 residues. V was trimmed by 0 bases and J by 0 bases, leaving 14 bases between them. CDR1 SGHTA and CDR2 FQGNSA come from the germline V gene. CDR3: CASSLAPGIGATNEKLFF. As DNA, the CDR3 is TGTGCCAGCAGCTTAGCGCCGGGTATCGGTGCAACTAATGAAAAACTGTTTTTT.

This clone was observed a handful of times. This rearrangement joins TRBV30 to TRBJ1-4, with no clear D. Germline V CDR1 and CDR2: GTSNPN, SVGIG (reference sequence). The CDR3 runs 13 residues. Trimming took 0 bases from V and 4 from J, leaving 6 bases between them. Here the CDR3 DNA reads TGTGCCTGGAGTGTAGCTCTTAATGAAAAACTGTTTTTT. Amino acid sequence: CAWSVALNEKLFF.

V and J are TRBV14 and TRBJ1-4, with 9 positions matching TRBD1. Unmatched junction bases numbered 7, after V lost 2 bases and J lost 0 bases. CDR1 is SGHDN and CDR2 is FVKESK in the germline V gene. This CDR3 comprises 18 residues. Here the CDR3 reads CASSQRQGGFPTNEKLFF. In DNA form, the CDR3 reads TGTGCCAGCAGCCAACGACAGGGGGGATTTCCAACTAATGAAAAACTGTTTTTT.

The chain joins TRBV7-9 to TRBJ2-7; 7 positions agree with TRBD1. V lost 4 bases to trimming and J lost 4 bases; unmatched junction nucleotides: 4. The CDR3 is made up of 13 amino acids. The germline V gene has CDR1 SEHNR and CDR2 FQNEAQ (reference sequence). CDR3 sequence: CASSSGQRYEQYF. Here the CDR3 DNA reads TGTGCCAGCAGCTCGGGACAGCGGTACGAGCAGTACTTC.

This clone was found a few times. The rearrangement uses TRBV5-1 and TRBJ1-6, with 11 bases that match TRBD1. The germline CDR1 and CDR2 sequences are SGHRS and YFSETQ. This CDR3 region has 15 residues. V dropped 4 bases and J dropped 8; count of bases not matched to a gene: 5. Here the CDR3 DNA reads TGCGCCAGCAGCAACGGACAGGGGGCTTATTCACCCCTCCACTTT. Translated: CASSNGQGAYSPLHF.

V gene TRBV15 combines with J gene TRBJ2-5, with a weak D call TRBD2 (6 bases). The V end was cut by 5 bases, the J end by 6 bases, with 19 bases between. CDR1 LNHNV and CDR2 YYDKDF come from the germline V gene (reference sequence). The CDR3 spans 15 residues. The CDR3, as DNA: TGTGCCACCAGCGGTTCGCGCGGGGAGGTGAAGACCCAGTACTTC. Its translation: CATSGSRGEVKTQYF.

In its sample, this clone was seen once. This chain joins TRBV27 and TRBJ2-1; D might be TRBD2 (6 bases). The CDR3 has 16 amino acids. Trimming removed 0 bases from V and 0 bases from J, with 9 bases in between. Germline CDR1 and CDR2: MNHEY and SMNVEV (reference sequence). The CDR3 protein is CASSLSAGSSYNEQFF. For the CDR3, the DNA is TGTGCCAGCAGTTTATCGGCGGGAAGCTCCTACAATGAGCAGTTCTTC.

The rearrangement links TRBV18 to TRBJ2-7, with 10 bases aligning to TRBD1. CDR1 and CDR2 from the germline V gene are KGHSH and LQKENI. The CDR3 is made up of 15 amino acids. V lost 4 bases and J lost 7; bases outside the gene matches: 10. CDR3 residues: CASSRAPTGGQEQYF. The CDR3 region has the DNA TGTGCCAGCTCACGGGCCCCGACAGGGGGCCAGGAGCAGTACTTC.

The rearrangement uses TRBV7-6 and TRBJ2-7; 8 bases line up with TRBD1. This CDR3 is 15 amino acids long. Trimming took 3 bases from V and 0 from J; bases not matched to a gene: 4. In germline, CDR1 is SGHVS, CDR2 FNYEAQ. In nucleotides, the CDR3 is TGTGCCAGCAGCTTCTCGACAGGGGTCTCCTACGAGCAGTACTTC. It encodes CASSFSTGVSYEQYF.

V is TRBV7-2 and J is TRBJ2-2; 12 nucleotides match TRBD2. The CDR3 sequence is 18 residues long. Trimming took 5 bases from V and 4 from J; bases not matched to a gene: 11. The germline gives CDR1 SGHTA, CDR2 FQGNSA. The CDR3 is CASSLLAGGAEVTGELFF. The CDR3 DNA sequence: TGTGCCAGCAGCCTACTAGCGGGGGGAGCCGAGGTCACCGGGGAGCTGTTTTTT. The full variable domain, with the rest looked up from reference TRBV7-2 and TRBJ2-2, is GAGVSQSPSNKVTEKGKDVELRCDPISGHTALYWYRQSLGQGLEFLIYFQGNSAPDKSGLPSDRFSAERTGGSVSTLTIQRTQQEDSAVYLCASSLLAGGAEVTGELFFGEGSRLTVL.

This clone was seen repeatedly, ten times or more. J is TRBJ2-6 and V is TRBV5-6, with 7 bases aligning to TRBD1. This CDR3 is 17 amino acids long. Unmatched junction bases numbered 5, after V lost 2 bases and J lost 0 bases. Germline V gene sequence: CDR1 SGHDT, CDR2 YYEEEE. The CDR3 region has the DNA TGTGCCAGCAGCTTCTGGTACAGGGGCTCTGGGGCCAACGTCCTGACTTTC. This sequence encodes CASSFWYRGSGANVLTF.

V and J are TRBV5-6 and TRBJ2-7; 7 positions match TRBD1. V shed 1 base, J shed 3 bases, and the junction held 7 bases outside the gene matches. Germline assignment: CDR1 SGHDT and CDR2 YYEEEE. The CDR3 totals 15 residues. This CDR3 reads CASSLRQGSVYEQYF. The CDR3 DNA follows: TGTGCCAGCAGCTTGAGACAGGGAAGTGTCTACGAGCAGTACTTC. Based on the CDR3 plus reference TRBV5-6 and TRBJ2-7, the full variable domain is DAGVTQSPTHLIKTRGQQVTLRCSPKSGHDTVSWYQQALGQGPQFIFQYYEEEERQRGNFPDRFSGHQFPNYSSELNVNALLLGDSALYLCASSLRQGSVYEQYFGPGTRLTVT.

In this sample, this clone turned up once. This chain uses TRBV19 with TRBJ2-7; possibly TRBD2 for D (6 bases). Trimming shortened V by 4 bases and J by 4 bases, and 8 bases separated the two germline ends. Per germline, CDR1 LNHDA and CDR2 SQIVND (reference sequence). The CDR3 sequence is 12 residues long. The CDR3 coding sequence is TGTGCCAGTAGTACGGAGGGGTACGAGCAGTACTTC. Translation: CASSTEGYEQYF. The variable domain in full, with the rest retrieved from reference TRBV19 and TRBJ2-7, is DGGITQSPKYLFRKEGQNVTLSCEQNLNHDAMYWYRQDPGQGLRLIYYSQIVNDFQKGDIAEGYSVSREKKESFPLTVTSAQKNPTAFYLCASSTEGYEQYFGPGTRLTVT.

On this clone itself: The germline gene is not matched at one end of the junction; a read error may be the cause. The chain couples TRBV25-1 to TRBJ1-1; unclear D gene. This CDR3 contains 11 residues. Looked up from germline, CDR1 is MGHDK and CDR2 is SYGVNS. CDR3 sequence: CASGDLRGAFF. The CDR3 DNA reads as TGTGCCAGCGGTGACTTACGCGGGGCTTTCTTT.

The chain employs TRBV11-2 and TRBJ1-5; the D is unclear. The CDR3 has 15 amino acids. Trimming took 5 bases from V and 4 from J, leaving 15 bases between them. Germline CDR1 and CDR2: SGHAT and FQNNGV. This chain's CDR3 is CASSQGGIGNQPQHF. The DNA for the CDR3 is TGTGCCAGCAGCCAAGGAGGAATTGGTAATCAGCCCCAGCATTTT.

V is TRBV7-2 and J is TRBJ2-2, with D uncertain. The V gene lost 1 base and the J gene lost 0 bases, with 9 bases spanning the gap. In germline, CDR1 is SGHTA, CDR2 FQGNSA. The CDR3 totals 16 residues. In nucleotides, the CDR3 is TGTGCCAGCAGCTTAGTCGGCGGAGCGAACACCGGGGAGCTGTTTTTT. Translation: CASSLVGGANTGELFF.

A few counts support this clone. J is TRBJ1-5 and V is TRBV7-8; 7 nucleotides match TRBD1. Germline V lookup: CDR1 SGHVS, CDR2 FQNEAQ. The CDR3 length is 16 residues. After removal of 6 bases from V and 5 bases from J, the junction contained 13 bases not matched to a gene. CDR3 amino acids: CASRRQGGLGDQPQHF. CDR3 DNA sequence: TGTGCCAGCAGAAGACAGGGTGGGTTAGGGGATCAGCCCCAGCATTTT.

In its sample, this clone was seen once. V gene TRBV5-1 combines with J gene TRBJ2-1; D remains ambiguous. This CDR3 contains 12 residues. V was clipped by 2 bases and J by 8 bases, with 8 bases between them. Germline V gives CDR1 SGHRS, CDR2 YFSETQ. The DNA for the CDR3 is TGCGCCAGCAGCTTTCTATTAGATGAGCAGTTCTTC. This gives the protein CASSFLLDEQFF. The full variable domain, rest sourced from reference TRBV5-1 and TRBJ2-1, is KAGVTQTPRYLIKTRGQQVTLSCSPISGHRSVSWYQQTPGQGLQFLFEYFSETQRNKGNFPGRFSGRQFSNSRSEMNVSTLELGDSALYLCASSFLLDEQFFGPGTRLTVL.

The chain carries TRBV2 and TRBJ1-5; TRBD1 matches 8 bases. The CDR3 has 14 amino acids. CDR1 and CDR2 (germline): SNHLY, FYNNEI. V lost 8 bases and J lost 7; bases outside the gene matches: 10. The CDR3 sequence: CASAYTGGSQPQHF. CDR3 nucleotide sequence: TGTGCCAGCGCATACACAGGGGGTTCCCAGCCCCAGCATTTT.

This clone was found a few times. V and J are TRBV19 and TRBJ2-1; tentatively, D is TRBD1 (5 bases). The CDR3 consists of 15 residues. Per the germline V gene, CDR1 is LNHDA and CDR2 is SQIVND (reference sequence). V lost 3 bases to trimming and J lost 0 bases, with 9 bases between them. The CDR3 DNA sequence: TGTGCCAGTAGTATTTCAGGGATCTCCTACAATGAGCAGTTCTTC. This codes for CASSISGISYNEQFF.

V and J are TRBV18 and TRBJ1-6, with D perhaps matching TRBD1 (5 bases). This CDR3 is built from 16 residues. CDR1 and CDR2 (germline): KGHSH, LQKENI. V lost 4 bases, J lost 8 bases, and 18 bases lay in between. This CDR3 reads CASSRLRGGEDSPLHF. In nucleotides, the CDR3 is TGTGCCAGCTCACGTCTACGGGGCGGGGAAGATTCACCCCTCCACTTT. Full variable domain (rest looked up from reference TRBV18 and TRBJ1-6): NAGVMQNPRHLVRRRGQEARLRCSPMKGHSHVYWYRQLPEEGLKFMVYLQKENIIDESGMPKERFSAEFPKEGPSILRIQQVVRGDSAAYFCASSRLRGGEDSPLHFGNGTRLTVT.

The rearrangement uses TRBV18 and TRBJ1-6; the D is unclear. Trimming left V 3 bases short and J 7 bases short, with 16 bases between. This CDR3 is 16 amino acids long. Germline V lookup: CDR1 KGHSH, CDR2 LQKENI. The chain's CDR3 is CASSPTHEGWNSPLHF. The CDR3, as DNA: TGTGCCAGCTCACCTACCCACGAGGGCTGGAATTCACCCCTCCACTTT.

The chain recombines TRBV9 with TRBJ2-7, with TRBD1 matching over 7 bases. The CDR3 covers 14 residues. Germline trimming cut 3 bases from V and 1 base from J; bases unmatched to any gene: 4. Germline V gene data show CDR1 as SGDLS and CDR2 as YYNGEE. The CDR3 DNA reads TGTGCCAGCAGCGAGGGGACAGCTTCCTACGAGCAGTACTTC. Amino acid sequence: CASSEGTASYEQYF.

This chain uses TRBV7-9 with TRBJ2-1; 11 bases map to TRBD2. Losses at the gene ends were 0 bases for V and 3 bases for J; bases not matched to a gene: 4. CDR3 length: 17 residues. Germline lookup yields CDR1 SEHNR and CDR2 FQNEAQ (reference sequence). The CDR3 nucleotides read TGTGCCAGCAGCTTAGCCTATAGCGGGGGGGGCTACAATGAGCAGTTCTTC. This sequence encodes CASSLAYSGGGYNEQFF.

The J gene is TRBJ2-7, the V gene TRBV5-1, with a weak D call TRBD2 (6 bases). The germline CDR1 and CDR2 sequences are SGHRS and YFSETQ. Trimming pared 1 base from V and 2 bases from J, leaving 16 bases between. This CDR3 spans 16 amino acids. The CDR3 sequence is CASSLLGSGDPYEQYF. The CDR3 DNA sequence: TGCGCCAGCAGCTTGTTAGGTTCGGGGGACCCCTACGAGCAGTACTTC.

CDR3 residues: CASTPAGGSYNEQFF. The CDR3 region has the DNA TGTGCCAGCACCCCCGCGGGGGGCTCCTACAATGAGCAGTTCTTC. The chain employs TRBV6-1 and TRBJ2-1, with TRBD2 matching 8 bases. V trimming: 7 bases; J trimming: 0 bases; junction bases outside the gene matches: 5. This CDR3 is built from 15 residues. Per germline, CDR1 MNHNS and CDR2 SASEGT.

The count of this clone is one. The rearrangement uses TRBV5-1 and TRBJ2-3, with 8 bases aligning to TRBD2. The germline gives CDR1 SGHRS, CDR2 YFSETQ. The V segment lost 0 bases and the J segment 14 bases; nucleotides outside the gene matches: 11. The CDR3 totals 14 residues. CDR3 DNA: TGCGCCAGCAGCTTGGCCGGGGGGGGCGTCCCGAGGTATTTT. This codes for CASSLAGGGVPRYF.